This TCR beta chain was sequenced for a study of blood T cell repertoires in COVID-19. The overall study: Specimens from acute and convalescent COVID-19 originated in the United States, Italy and Spain. T cells, B-cell-depleted T cells, or PBMCs supplied cDNA or gDNA.

From germline, CDR1 is SGHTA and CDR2 FQGNSA. The CDR3 loop spans 14 amino acids. Losses at the gene ends were 5 bases for V and 2 bases for J; bases not matched to a gene: 4. In the original processing: Estimation of nucleated cell counts was performed using reference gene primer amplification. Generated by immunoSEQ multiplex PCR, the TCRdb table keeps only in-frame clones and is missing some. V, J and clone size derive from that table, while D and trimming were established from the DNA sequence. This table holds 260,000 or so clones, 88% found once. The sequence was obtained from a human donor in a cohort sampled during active COVID-19. The specimen sequenced was peripheral blood. The J gene is TRBJ2-7, the V gene TRBV7-2, with TRBD1 matching over 9 bases. The CDR3 sequence is CASSPDRGTYEQYF. CDR3 coding DNA: TGTGCCAGCAGCCCCGACAGGGGGACCTACGAGCAGTACTTC.